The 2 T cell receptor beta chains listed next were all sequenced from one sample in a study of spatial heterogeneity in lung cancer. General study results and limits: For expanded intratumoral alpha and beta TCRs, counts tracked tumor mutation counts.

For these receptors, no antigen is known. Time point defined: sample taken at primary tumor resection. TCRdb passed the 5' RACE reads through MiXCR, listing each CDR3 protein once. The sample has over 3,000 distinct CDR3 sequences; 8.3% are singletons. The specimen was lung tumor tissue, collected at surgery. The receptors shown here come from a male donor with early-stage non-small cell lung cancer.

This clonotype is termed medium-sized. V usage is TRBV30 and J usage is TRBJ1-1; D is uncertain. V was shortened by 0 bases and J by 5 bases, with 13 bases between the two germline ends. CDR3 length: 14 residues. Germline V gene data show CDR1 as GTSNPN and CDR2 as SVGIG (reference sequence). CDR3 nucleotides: TGTGCCTGGAGTGTACCCGGAAAGGGTACTGAAGCTTTCTTT. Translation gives CAWSVPGKGTEAFF. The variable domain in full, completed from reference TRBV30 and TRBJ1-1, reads SQTIHQWPATLVQPVGSPLSLECTVEGTSNPNLYWYRQAAGRGLQLLFYSVGIGQISSEVPQNLSASRPQDRQFILSSKKLLLSDSGFYLCAWSVPGKGTEAFFGQGTRLTVV.

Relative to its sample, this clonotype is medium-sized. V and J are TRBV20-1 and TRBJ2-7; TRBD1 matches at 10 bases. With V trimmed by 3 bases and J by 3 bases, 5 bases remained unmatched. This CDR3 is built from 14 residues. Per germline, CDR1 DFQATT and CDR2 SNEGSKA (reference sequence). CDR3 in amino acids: CSASPGTGDYEQYF. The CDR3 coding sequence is TGCAGTGCTAGCCCCGGGACAGGGGACTACGAGCAGTACTTC.